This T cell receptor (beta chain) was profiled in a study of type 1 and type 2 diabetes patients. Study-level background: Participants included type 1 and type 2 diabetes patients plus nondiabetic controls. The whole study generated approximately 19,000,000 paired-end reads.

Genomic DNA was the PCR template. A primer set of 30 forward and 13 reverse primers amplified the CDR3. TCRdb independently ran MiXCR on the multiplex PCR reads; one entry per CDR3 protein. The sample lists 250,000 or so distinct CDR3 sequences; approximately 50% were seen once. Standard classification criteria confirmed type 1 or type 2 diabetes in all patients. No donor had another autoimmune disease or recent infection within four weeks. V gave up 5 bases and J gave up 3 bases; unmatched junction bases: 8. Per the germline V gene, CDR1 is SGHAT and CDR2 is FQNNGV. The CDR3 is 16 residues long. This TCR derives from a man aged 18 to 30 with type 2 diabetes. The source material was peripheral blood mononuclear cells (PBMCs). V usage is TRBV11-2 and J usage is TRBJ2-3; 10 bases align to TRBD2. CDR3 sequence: CASSTSSGGWTDTQYF. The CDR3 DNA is TGTGCCAGCAGCACCAGTAGCGGGGGGTGGACAGATACGCAGTATTTT. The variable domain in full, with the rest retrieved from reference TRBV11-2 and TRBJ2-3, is EAGVAQSPRYKIIEKRQSVAFWCNPISGHATLYWYQQILGQGPKLLIQFQNNGVVDDSQLPKDRFSAERLKGVDSTLKIQPAKLEDSAVYLCASSTSSGGWTDTQYFGPGTRLTVL.